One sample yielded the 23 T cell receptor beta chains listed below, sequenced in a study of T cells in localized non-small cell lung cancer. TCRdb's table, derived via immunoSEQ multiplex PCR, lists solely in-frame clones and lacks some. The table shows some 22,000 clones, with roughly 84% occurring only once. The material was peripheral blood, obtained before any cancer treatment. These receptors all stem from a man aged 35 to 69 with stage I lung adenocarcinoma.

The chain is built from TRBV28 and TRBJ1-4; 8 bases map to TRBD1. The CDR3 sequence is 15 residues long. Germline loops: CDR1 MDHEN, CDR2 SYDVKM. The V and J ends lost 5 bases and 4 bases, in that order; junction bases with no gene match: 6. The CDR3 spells CASSPKTGVNEKLFF. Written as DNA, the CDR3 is TGTGCCAGCAGTCCTAAGACAGGGGTTAATGAAAAACTGTTTTTT.

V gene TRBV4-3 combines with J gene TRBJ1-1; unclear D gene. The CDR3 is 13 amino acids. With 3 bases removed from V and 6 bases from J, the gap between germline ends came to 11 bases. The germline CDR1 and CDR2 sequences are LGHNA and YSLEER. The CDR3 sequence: CASSQEPGSEAFF. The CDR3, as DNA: TGCGCCAGCAGCCAGGAACCGGGTTCTGAAGCTTTCTTT.

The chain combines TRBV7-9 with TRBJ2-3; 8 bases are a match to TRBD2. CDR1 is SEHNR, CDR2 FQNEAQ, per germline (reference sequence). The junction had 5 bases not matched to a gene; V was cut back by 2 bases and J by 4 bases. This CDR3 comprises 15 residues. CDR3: CASSLRPSGSDTQYF. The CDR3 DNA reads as TGTGCCAGCAGCTTAAGGCCTAGCGGGTCAGATACGCAGTATTTT.

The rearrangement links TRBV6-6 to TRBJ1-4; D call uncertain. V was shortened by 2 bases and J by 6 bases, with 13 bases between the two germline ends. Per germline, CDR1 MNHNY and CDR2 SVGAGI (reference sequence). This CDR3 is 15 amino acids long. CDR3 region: CASSYPGPRDEKLFF. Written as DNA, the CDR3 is TGTGCCAGCAGTTACCCCGGGCCTAGGGATGAAAAACTGTTTTTT.

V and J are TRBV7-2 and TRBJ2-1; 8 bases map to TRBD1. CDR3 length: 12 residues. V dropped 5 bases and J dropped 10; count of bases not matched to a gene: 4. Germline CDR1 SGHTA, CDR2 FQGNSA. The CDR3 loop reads CASSPRDREQFF. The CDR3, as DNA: TGTGCCAGCAGCCCCCGGGACAGGGAGCAGTTCTTC.

This CDR3 is CASSQGVGGAGTQYF. DNA of the CDR3: TGTGCCAGCAGCCAAGGTGTCGGGGGGGCCGGTACGCAGTATTTT. J is TRBJ2-3 and V is TRBV4-2; 8 bases are a match to TRBD2. The ends lost 1 base at V and 8 bases at J; junction bases unmatched: 8. The germline V gene encodes CDR1 LGHNA and CDR2 YNFKEQ. This CDR3 has 15 residues.

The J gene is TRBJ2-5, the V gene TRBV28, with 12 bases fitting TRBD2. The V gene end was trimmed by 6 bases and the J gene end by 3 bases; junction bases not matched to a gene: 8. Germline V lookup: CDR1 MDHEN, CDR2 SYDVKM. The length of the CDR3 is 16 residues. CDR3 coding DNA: TGTGCCAGCAGGTTGATGTCTAGCGGGGGGGAAGAGACCCAGTACTTC. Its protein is CASRLMSSGGEETQYF.

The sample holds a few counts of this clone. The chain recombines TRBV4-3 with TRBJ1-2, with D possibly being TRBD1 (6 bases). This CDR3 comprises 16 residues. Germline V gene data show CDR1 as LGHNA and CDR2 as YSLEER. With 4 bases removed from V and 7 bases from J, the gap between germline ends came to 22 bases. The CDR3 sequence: CASSPDPFQGQGGYTF. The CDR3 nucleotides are TGCGCCAGCAGCCCAGACCCATTTCAGGGGCAGGGTGGCTACACCTTC.

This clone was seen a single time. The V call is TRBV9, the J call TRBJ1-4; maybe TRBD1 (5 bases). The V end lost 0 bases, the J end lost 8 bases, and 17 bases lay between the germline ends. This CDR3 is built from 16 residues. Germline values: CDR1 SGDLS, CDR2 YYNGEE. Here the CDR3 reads CASSVGIGQGGEKLFF. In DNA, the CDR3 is TGTGCCAGCAGCGTAGGGATAGGGCAGGGAGGGGAAAAACTGTTTTTT.

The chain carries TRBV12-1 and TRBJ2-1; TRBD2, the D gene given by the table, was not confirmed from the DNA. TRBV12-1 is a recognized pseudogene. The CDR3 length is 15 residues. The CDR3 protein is CASSFLVYSYNEQFF. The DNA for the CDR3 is TGTGCCAGCAGCTTTCTAGTGTACTCCTACAATGAGCAGTTCTTC.

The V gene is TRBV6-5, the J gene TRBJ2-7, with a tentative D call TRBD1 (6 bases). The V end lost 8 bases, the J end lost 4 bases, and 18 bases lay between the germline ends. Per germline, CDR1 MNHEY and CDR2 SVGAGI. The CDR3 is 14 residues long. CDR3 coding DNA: TGTGCCAGCCGGGGTGGTGCCAGGGGTTACGAGCAGTACTTC. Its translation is CASRGGARGYEQYF.

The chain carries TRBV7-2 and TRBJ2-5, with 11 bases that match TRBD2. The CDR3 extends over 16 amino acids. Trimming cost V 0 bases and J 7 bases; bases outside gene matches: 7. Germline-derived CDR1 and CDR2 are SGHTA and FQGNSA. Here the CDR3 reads CASSLAGLAAQMTQYF. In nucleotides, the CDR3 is TGTGCCAGCAGCTTAGCGGGACTAGCGGCGCAAATGACCCAGTACTTC.

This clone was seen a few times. CDR3 residues: CASTRVKQPQHF. The CDR3 bases are TGTGCCAGCACCCGTGTGAAACAGCCCCAGCATTTT. This sequence joins TRBV27 and TRBJ1-5; no definite D call. The V gene's germline CDR1 is MNHEY and CDR2 SMNVEV (reference sequence). The CDR3 consists of 12 residues. Trimming removed 7 bases at V and 7 bases at J, with 11 bases between.

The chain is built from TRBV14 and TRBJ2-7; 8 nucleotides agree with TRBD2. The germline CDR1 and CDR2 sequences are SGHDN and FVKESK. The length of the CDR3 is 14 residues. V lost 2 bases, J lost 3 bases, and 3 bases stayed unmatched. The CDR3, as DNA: TGTGCCAGCAGCCAACTCCTAGCGGGCTACGAGCAGTACTTC. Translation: CASSQLLAGYEQYF.

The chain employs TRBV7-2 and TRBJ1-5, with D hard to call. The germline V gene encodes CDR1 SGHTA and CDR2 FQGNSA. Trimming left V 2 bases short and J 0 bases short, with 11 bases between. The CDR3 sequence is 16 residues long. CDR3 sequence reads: CASSLSGRFSNQPQHF. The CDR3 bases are TGTGCCAGCAGCTTATCGGGTCGGTTTAGCAATCAGCCCCAGCATTTT.

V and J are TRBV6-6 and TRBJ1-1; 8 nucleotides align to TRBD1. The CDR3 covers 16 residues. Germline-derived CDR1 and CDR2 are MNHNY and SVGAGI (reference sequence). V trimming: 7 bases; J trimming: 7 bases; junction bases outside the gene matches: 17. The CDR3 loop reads CASTPLGAGGEIEAFF. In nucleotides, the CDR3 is TGTGCCAGCACCCCACTGGGGGCAGGGGGCGAGATTGAAGCTTTCTTT.

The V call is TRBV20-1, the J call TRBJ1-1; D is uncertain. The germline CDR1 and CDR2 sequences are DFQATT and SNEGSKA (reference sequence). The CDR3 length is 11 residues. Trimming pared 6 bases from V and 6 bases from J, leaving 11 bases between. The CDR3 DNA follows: TGCAGTGCCGGTCGGGCGGCTGAAGCTTTCTTT. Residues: CSAGRAAEAFF.

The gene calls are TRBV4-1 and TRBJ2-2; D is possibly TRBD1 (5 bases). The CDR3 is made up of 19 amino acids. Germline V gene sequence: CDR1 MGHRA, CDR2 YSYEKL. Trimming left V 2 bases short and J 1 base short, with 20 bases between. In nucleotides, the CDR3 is TGCGCCAGCAGCCAAATAGTAAGCAGGGTCGGACAGAACACCGGGGAGCTGTTTTTT. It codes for CASSQIVSRVGQNTGELFF.

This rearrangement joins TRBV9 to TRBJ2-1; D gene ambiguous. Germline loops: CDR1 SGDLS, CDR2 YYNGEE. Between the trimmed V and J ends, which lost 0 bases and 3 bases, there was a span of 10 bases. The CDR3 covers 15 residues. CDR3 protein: CASSVDRGNYNEQFF. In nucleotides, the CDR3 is TGTGCCAGCAGCGTAGATCGAGGAAACTACAATGAGCAGTTCTTC.

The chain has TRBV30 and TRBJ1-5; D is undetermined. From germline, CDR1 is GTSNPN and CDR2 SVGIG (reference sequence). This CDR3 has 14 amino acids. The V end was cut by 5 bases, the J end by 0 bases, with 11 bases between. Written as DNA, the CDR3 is TGTGCCTGGGGAAGCGGATATAGCAATCAGCCCCAGCATTTT. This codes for CAWGSGYSNQPQHF.

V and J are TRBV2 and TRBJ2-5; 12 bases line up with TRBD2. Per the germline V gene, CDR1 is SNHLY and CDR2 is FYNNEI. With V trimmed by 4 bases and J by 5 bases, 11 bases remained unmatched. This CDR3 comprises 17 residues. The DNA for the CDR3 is TGTGCCAGCAGTGGTAGGCTGACTAGCGGGGGCACTGAGACCCAGTACTTC. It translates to CASSGRLTSGGTETQYF.

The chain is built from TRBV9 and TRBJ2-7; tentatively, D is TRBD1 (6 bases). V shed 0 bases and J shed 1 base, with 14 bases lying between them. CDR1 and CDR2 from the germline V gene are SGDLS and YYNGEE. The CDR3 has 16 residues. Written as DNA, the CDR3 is TGTGCCAGCAGCGTAGGGGTTGGGGGCGGATCCTACGAGCAGTACTTC. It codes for CASSVGVGGGSYEQYF.

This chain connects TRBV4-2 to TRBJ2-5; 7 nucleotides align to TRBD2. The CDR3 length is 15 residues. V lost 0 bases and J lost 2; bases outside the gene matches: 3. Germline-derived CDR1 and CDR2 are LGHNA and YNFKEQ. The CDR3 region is CASSQDPSGQETQYF. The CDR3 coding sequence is TGTGCCAGCAGCCAAGACCCTAGCGGTCAAGAGACCCAGTACTTC.